This TCR beta chain derives from a study of cytomegalovirus exposure and HLA in healthy donors. On this clone: The antigen is unknown.

The PCR had 60 Vbeta and 13 Jbeta primers. Clones were sequenced by immunoSEQ multiplex PCR, and TCRdb holds only the in-frame ones, with some missing. There are 140,000 or so clones in the sample; roughly 72% occur only once, and 2.1% lies in the top ten. Every donor was a healthy person donating bone marrow. The CDR3 is 13 residues long. Germline V CDR1 and CDR2: SGHDT, YYEEEE. Trimming took 1 base from V and 4 from J, leaving 8 bases between them. Study-level points and caveats: DRB1 showed the most TCR associations and HLA-C the fewest in a later analysis, as rates varied by HLA locus.

This sequence was found in a man aged 35 to 55 in good health and CMV-seronegative. Sequencing was done on a sample of PBMCs. The J gene is TRBJ1-2, the V gene TRBV5-6; D remains unclear. The CDR3 protein is CASSLKLSYGYTF. The CDR3 coding sequence is TGTGCCAGCAGCTTGAAACTCTCCTATGGCTACACCTTC.